One and the same sample provided the 5 T cell receptor beta chains below, sequenced in a study of blood T cells in healthy people across ages. Combining a sample-barcoded 5' primer with a J-beta primer mix, a second PCR ran for 7 to 11 cycles. Using its own MiXCR run on the 5' RACE reads, TCRdb lists one record per CDR3 protein. Among 1.6 million or so distinct CDR3 sequences listed, about 31% were seen once. Sequenced material: blood. These receptors came from a woman aged 25 to 39 in good health.

V usage is TRBV10-3 and J usage is TRBJ2-3; TRBD2 aligns across 13 bases. This CDR3 region has 15 residues. The ends lost 10 bases at V and 6 bases at J; junction bases unmatched: 10. Germline values: CDR1 ENHRY, CDR2 SYGVKD. This chain's CDR3 is CASTTSGGMGDTQYF. The CDR3 DNA reads as TGTGCCAGCACGACTAGCGGGGGGATGGGGGATACGCAGTATTTT.

This clonotype was seen at least ten times. This CDR3 reads CASSQGQGNGGTEAFF. CDR3 bases: TGTGCCAGCAGCCAGGGTCAGGGGAACGGTGGGACTGAAGCTTTCTTT. The V gene is TRBV3-1, the J gene TRBJ1-1; tentative D call: TRBD1 (6 bases). V lost 3 bases and J lost 5, with 19 bases in between. Germline V gene data show CDR1 as LGHDT and CDR2 as YNNKEL (reference sequence). The length of the CDR3 is 16 residues.

The chain employs TRBV2 and TRBJ2-5; possibly TRBD2 for D (5 bases). The germline CDR1 and CDR2 sequences are SNHLY and FYNNEI. This CDR3 is built from 14 residues. V gave up 2 bases and J gave up 3 bases, with 10 bases separating them. The CDR3 region is CASSELRGKETQYF. DNA of the CDR3: TGTGCCAGCAGTGAACTTCGGGGAAAAGAGACCCAGTACTTC.

A few counts support this clonotype. The chain couples TRBV7-8 to TRBJ1-4; 9 nucleotides line up with TRBD1. CDR1 is SGHVS, CDR2 FQNEAQ, per germline. Trimming took 5 bases from V and 4 from J; bases not matched to a gene: 8. This CDR3 contains 16 residues. As DNA, the CDR3 is TGTGCCAGCAGCGACCTACTGGGACAGGGTAATGAAAAACTGTTTTTT. Translation gives CASSDLLGQGNEKLFF.

J is TRBJ2-7 and V is TRBV20-1, with a tentative D call TRBD2 (5 bases). Germline assignment: CDR1 DFQATT and CDR2 SNEGSKA (reference sequence). This CDR3 has 12 residues. With 5 bases removed from V and 2 bases from J, the gap between germline ends came to 10 bases. The chain's CDR3 is CSAPPEAYEQYF. The DNA for the CDR3 is TGCAGTGCTCCTCCGGAGGCCTACGAGCAGTACTTC.